Presented here are 24 T cell receptor beta chains from one specimen sequenced in a study of blood T cells in healthy people across ages. A sample-barcoded 5' primer and a J-beta primer mix were used in a second PCR of roughly 6 to 12 cycles. TCRdb used MiXCR to reprocess the 5' RACE reads, holding one entry per CDR3 protein. The table has under 1,000,000 distinct CDR3 sequences, about half seen once; the top ten hold about a sixth. The specimen was blood. All receptors derive from a man at least 80 years old in good health.

This clonotype was counted between two and nine times. A much larger clone sits a single nucleotide away, making a read error possible. The chain uses TRBV20-1 and TRBJ2-1; 8 bases agree with TRBD2. With the DNA end fitting TRBJ2-7 better, the J assignment may be wrong. CDR3 size: 15 residues. Germline V CDR1 and CDR2: DFQATT, SNEGSKA (reference sequence). CDR3 region: CSGGERSSSYNEQYF. The DNA of the CDR3 is TGCTCGGGGGGGGAGCGCTCGAGCTCCTACAATGAGCAGTACTTC.

This chain joins TRBV20-1 and TRBJ2-3; 11 bases match TRBD2. The V segment lost 6 bases and the J segment 5 bases; nucleotides outside the gene matches: 13. CDR3 length equals 16 residues. Germline V gene data show CDR1 as DFQATT and CDR2 as SNEGSKA (reference sequence). The CDR3 sequence is CSAGPRLAGMVDTQYF. CDR3 sequence (DNA): TGCAGTGCCGGACCTAGACTAGCGGGAATGGTAGATACGCAGTATTTT.

This clonotype showed up just a few times. The rearrangement links TRBV12-3 or TRBV12-4 to TRBJ2-7; D is unresolved. V lost 4 bases to trimming and J lost 3 bases, with 10 bases between them. This CDR3 has 13 residues. The CDR3 loop reads CASSSLHSYEQYF. The CDR3 DNA is TGTGCCAGCAGTTCCCTCCACAGCTACGAGCAGTACTTC.

This clonotype was seen just once. The J gene is TRBJ1-1, the V gene TRBV20-1; possibly TRBD1 for D (5 bases). There are 13 residues in the CDR3. The germline V and J ends were trimmed by 3 bases and 5 bases, with 13 bases remaining between them. CDR1 and CDR2 (germline): DFQATT, SNEGSKA (reference sequence). CDR3: CSASRGKYTEAFF. The CDR3 DNA sequence: TGCAGTGCTAGTCGGGGGAAATATACTGAAGCTTTCTTT.

Comments on this clonotype: An end of the junction differs from the germline gene, which may be a read error. The CDR3 DNA is TGTGCCAACAGCTTTAGCGGGGATGACGAGCAGTACTTC. This gives the protein CANSFSGDDEQYF. The V call is TRBV7-2, the J call TRBJ2-5; TRBD2 matches at 8 bases. The DNA end is more similar to TRBJ2-7, so the J call may be wrong. Looked up from germline, CDR1 is SGHTA and CDR2 is FQGNSA. The CDR3 extends over 13 amino acids.

The J gene is TRBJ2-1, the V gene TRBV14; TRBD2 matches 11 bases. CDR3 size: 16 residues. Germline CDR1 is SGHDN and CDR2 is FVKESK. With V trimmed by 2 bases and J by 9 bases, 9 bases remained unmatched. CDR3: CASSQRGPGLAAEQFF. CDR3 DNA: TGTGCCAGCAGCCAACGCGGGCCGGGACTAGCGGCTGAGCAGTTCTTC.

This rearrangement joins TRBV14 to TRBJ2-2; 9 nucleotides line up with TRBD1. CDR1 is SGHDN, CDR2 FVKESK, per germline. Trimming took 6 bases from V and 5 from J; bases not matched to a gene: 10. The CDR3 loop spans 16 amino acids. The CDR3 protein is CASRPSGTGFTGELFF. In DNA form, the CDR3 reads TGTGCCAGCAGACCCTCCGGGACAGGGTTTACCGGGGAGCTGTTTTTT.

The chain combines TRBV6-6 with TRBJ2-5; D assignment may be TRBD1 or TRBD2 (5 bases each). This CDR3 spans 16 amino acids. Per the germline V gene, CDR1 is MNHNY and CDR2 is SVGAGI (reference sequence). V lost 6 bases and J 2 bases, leaving 19 bases between the germline ends. CDR3 sequence: CASRPTEGNGQETQYF. The CDR3 bases are TGTGCCAGCAGACCAACCGAGGGGAACGGGCAAGAGACCCAGTACTTC.

This chain links TRBV25-1 with TRBJ2-5; 8 nucleotides line up with TRBD2. The germline V gene has CDR1 MGHDK and CDR2 SYGVNS. The CDR3 covers 17 residues. Losses at the gene ends were 5 bases for V and 3 bases for J; bases not matched to a gene: 14. CDR3: CASSPRGGASLKETQYF. In nucleotides, the CDR3 is TGTGCCAGCAGTCCCCGGGGGGGGGCATCTCTCAAAGAGACCCAGTACTTC.

The chain couples TRBV5-1 to TRBJ2-3; D unclear. The germline CDR1 and CDR2 sequences are SGHRS and YFSETQ. This CDR3 region has 13 residues. With 3 bases removed from V and 4 bases from J, the gap between germline ends came to 9 bases. The CDR3 sequence is CASSCDNSDTQYF. The CDR3 DNA is TGCGCCAGCAGCTGTGACAATTCAGATACGCAGTATTTT.

This chain connects TRBV10-3 to TRBJ2-1; 8 nucleotides line up with TRBD2. CDR1 ENHRY and CDR2 SYGVKD come from the germline V gene. Unmatched junction bases numbered 6, after V lost 6 bases and J lost 5 bases. CDR3 length: 14 amino acids. This CDR3 is CAIRAGVENNEQFF. The CDR3 DNA sequence: TGTGCCATCAGAGCGGGAGTTGAGAACAATGAGCAGTTCTTC.

The chain uses TRBV6-2 or TRBV6-3 and TRBJ2-7; D may correspond to TRBD1 or TRBD2 (5 bases each). The germline V gene encodes CDR1 MNHEY and CDR2 SVGEGT. Trimming stripped 6 bases from V and 0 bases from J, with 18 bases between. The CDR3 loop spans 16 amino acids. The CDR3, as DNA: TGTGCCAGCAGAAACCTAGGGGAGAGGACCTCCTACGAGCAGTACTTC. Its translation: CASRNLGERTSYEQYF.

This chain links TRBV6-5 with TRBJ2-3; D unclear. Trimming removed 0 bases at V and 2 bases at J, with 6 bases between. Looked up from germline, CDR1 is MNHEY and CDR2 is SVGAGI. The CDR3 contains 14 residues. CDR3 DNA: TGTGCCAGCAGTTACTCGGGCGACACAGATACGCAGTATTTT. Its protein is CASSYSGDTDTQYF.

This clonotype was seen a handful of times. The V gene is TRBV12-3 or TRBV12-4, the J gene TRBJ2-5, with D perhaps TRBD1 or TRBD2 (7 bases each). The V end was cut by 4 bases, the J end by 6 bases, with 15 bases between. The CDR3 length is 14 residues. DNA of the CDR3: TGTGCCAGCAGTTCCCAGGGGGGGAGCCAGACCCAGTACTTC. Its protein product is CASSSQGGSQTQYF.

This chain connects TRBV20-1 to TRBJ2-3; 9 nucleotides agree with TRBD2. Germline V lookup: CDR1 DFQATT, CDR2 SNEGSKA (reference sequence). The V and J ends lost 2 bases and 0 bases, in that order; junction bases with no gene match: 12. The CDR3 runs to 18 residues. For the CDR3, the DNA is TGCAGTGCTAGACATAGCGGGGGAGGTCCCTCTAGCACAGATACGCAGTATTTT. Amino acids: CSARHSGGGPSSTDTQYF.

This clonotype has a count of ten or more. This sequence joins TRBV12-3 or TRBV12-4 and TRBJ2-1; 11 bases agree with TRBD2. J lost 9 bases, V lost 3 bases, and 7 bases had no gene match. The CDR3 totals 15 residues. The CDR3 protein is CASSLGTSGTGEQFF. The DNA for the CDR3 is TGTGCCAGCAGTTTGGGGACTAGCGGCACGGGTGAGCAGTTCTTC.

The V gene is TRBV6-5, the J gene TRBJ2-1; no definite D call. CDR3 length: 15 amino acids. The V end lost 5 bases, the J end lost 3 bases, and 14 bases lay between the germline ends. CDR1 and CDR2 (germline): MNHEY, SVGAGI. The CDR3 bases are TGTGCCAGCAGTCAGACTGCCGCCGGCTACAATGAGCAGTTCTTC. Translated: CASSQTAAGYNEQFF.

This clonotype was counted a few times. The rearrangement links TRBV5-6 to TRBJ2-7; no clear D gene. The CDR3 contains 17 residues. CDR1 and CDR2 (germline): SGHDT, YYEEEE. V was clipped by 0 bases and J by 0 bases, with 16 bases between them. Here the CDR3 reads CASSLATTAVSSYEQYF. In DNA, the CDR3 is TGTGCCAGCAGCTTGGCCACTACGGCAGTGAGCTCCTACGAGCAGTACTTC.

The V call is TRBV20-1, the J call TRBJ2-7; no clear D. V lost 0 bases and J lost 3, with 18 bases in between. Germline V CDR1 and CDR2: DFQATT, SNEGSKA (reference sequence). The CDR3 totals 16 residues. The CDR3 reads CSARDLTSRDGYEQYF. The CDR3 DNA follows: TGCAGTGCTAGAGATCTCACTTCGAGAGACGGCTACGAGCAGTACTTC.

At least ten counts were recorded for this clonotype. The rearrangement uses TRBV20-1 and TRBJ2-3; the D is unclear. This CDR3 is 15 amino acids long. The V gene's germline CDR1 is DFQATT and CDR2 SNEGSKA (reference sequence). V gave up 2 bases and J gave up 1 base, with 13 bases separating them. The CDR3 DNA reads TGCAGTGCTAGATCATTTTTCGAAGGCACAGATACGCAGTATTTT. It is translated as CSARSFFEGTDTQYF.

The chain employs TRBV20-1 and TRBJ2-1, with TRBD2 matching 7 bases. Germline V gene data show CDR1 as DFQATT and CDR2 as SNEGSKA (reference sequence). Losses at the gene ends were 1 base for V and 9 bases for J; bases not matched to a gene: 6. The length of the CDR3 is 13 residues. CDR3: CSARAPGRLEQFF. CDR3 bases: TGCAGTGCTAGAGCCCCCGGGAGGCTTGAGCAGTTCTTC.

The J gene is TRBJ2-5, the V gene TRBV28; D is perhaps TRBD2 (7 bases). Deletions cut 2 bases from V and 2 bases from J, with 18 bases between. Germline lookup yields CDR1 MDHEN and CDR2 SYDVKM. The CDR3 extends over 17 amino acids. This CDR3 is CASSLSGVGAQQETQYF. The CDR3, as DNA: TGTGCCAGCAGTTTAAGCGGGGTGGGGGCTCAGCAAGAGACCCAGTACTTC.

This clonotype appeared once. The chain is built from TRBV24-1 and TRBJ2-7; 8 bases agree with TRBD1. The CDR3 consists of 16 residues. Germline CDR1 KGHDR, CDR2 SFDVKD. J gave up 3 bases and V 2 bases, and 8 bases lay outside the gene matches. CDR3 sequence (DNA): TGTGCCACCAGTGATTCAGCACGGACAGGGAACTACGAGCAGTACTTC. Amino acids: CATSDSARTGNYEQYF.

This clonotype was found a few times. The chain couples TRBV25-1 to TRBJ2-1; TRBD2 might be the D (5 bases). This CDR3 comprises 17 residues. The V end was cut by 6 bases, the J end by 2 bases, with 20 bases between. CDR1 and CDR2 (germline): MGHDK, SYGVNS. CDR3 loop: CASSPWRTSPAYNEQFF. CDR3 nucleotides: TGTGCCAGCAGCCCCTGGAGAACTAGTCCCGCCTACAATGAGCAGTTCTTC.